Shown below are 4 T cell receptor beta chains from a single sample sequenced in a study of cytomegalovirus exposure and HLA in healthy donors. Sequencing was performed with immunoSEQ multiplex PCR; in TCRdb, only in-frame clones are kept and a portion is missing. Here the sample spans roughly 130,000 clones, about 90% being singletons. The sample consisted of PBMCs. The origin of the receptors is a man aged 25 to 40 in good health and CMV-seronegative.

The chain links TRBV29-1 to TRBJ2-2; 16 bases fit TRBD2. This CDR3 spans 19 amino acids. V was clipped by 3 bases and J by 6 bases; unmatched bases: 13. Germline CDR1 is SQVTM and CDR2 is ANQGSEA. CDR3 nucleotides: TGCAGCGTTGAGAGCCTCCTGGGGACTAGCGGGGGGGCCGCCGGGGAGCTGTTTTTT. It encodes CSVESLLGTSGGAAGELFF.

This chain connects TRBV10-3 to TRBJ2-7; D may be TRBD1 (6 bases). Deletions cut 10 bases from V and 2 bases from J, with 12 bases between. This CDR3 region has 12 residues. Looked up from germline, CDR1 is ENHRY and CDR2 is SYGVKD. CDR3 DNA: TGTGCCACCTCAGGGGCGGCCTACGAGCAGTACTTC. It yields the protein CATSGAAYEQYF.

J is TRBJ2-3 and V is TRBV5-1, with D unresolved. Germline lookup yields CDR1 SGHRS and CDR2 YFSETQ. Trimming took 5 bases from V and 2 from J, leaving 6 bases between them. CDR3 size: 12 residues. CDR3 residues: CASRHSTDTQYF. The CDR3 DNA reads TGCGCCAGCAGACATTCCACAGATACGCAGTATTTT.

The J gene is TRBJ1-4, the V gene TRBV19; 9 bases agree with TRBD1. Trimming removed 4 bases from V and 7 bases from J; junction bases left unmatched: 7. The germline V gene has CDR1 LNHDA and CDR2 SQIVND (reference sequence). CDR3 size: 15 residues. In DNA, the CDR3 is TGTGCCAGTAGTACGGACAGGGGTAGTCTTGAAAAACTGTTTTTT. This translates into CASSTDRGSLEKLFF.